One sample yielded the 5 T cell receptor beta chains listed below, sequenced in a study of shared clonotypes between healthy human individuals. The assay was immunoSEQ multiplex PCR, and TCRdb's table has in-frame clones only and misses some. The top ten hold around 0.33% of the sample, which has over a million clones, approximately 98.5% seen once. The sequenced sample was naive CD4+ T cells sorted from blood. Subset defined: CD45RA+ positively selected. These receptors were collected from a man younger than 40 in good health.

V usage is TRBV4-2 and J usage is TRBJ2-3; 13 nucleotides match TRBD2. The CDR3 is made up of 14 amino acids. With 4 bases clipped from V and 7 bases from J, the junction kept 2 bases outside the gene matches. CDR1 is LGHNA, CDR2 YNFKEQ, per germline. CDR3 protein: CASSPTSGRNTQYF. CDR3 nucleotides: TGTGCCAGCAGCCCGACTAGCGGGAGGAATACGCAGTATTTT.

V is TRBV6-1 and J is TRBJ2-5; a weak D match, TRBD1 (6 bases). Trimming removed 5 bases at V and 2 bases at J, with 12 bases between. The V gene's germline CDR1 is MNHNS and CDR2 SASEGT. The CDR3 is 14 amino acids. This CDR3 is CASSSTGLQETQYF. Here the CDR3 DNA reads TGTGCCAGCAGTTCTACAGGGTTGCAAGAGACCCAGTACTTC.

This chain connects TRBV23-1 to TRBJ1-1; D is unresolved. TRBV23-1 carries the ORF label, with uncertain function. The CDR3 contains 15 residues. V lost 6 bases and J lost 1, with 15 bases in between. The CDR3 DNA sequence: TGCGCCAGCAGACCCCTCCCATGGGGGAACACTGAAGCTTTCTTT. Its translation: CASRPLPWGNTEAFF.

V and J are TRBV27 and TRBJ2-6, with D perhaps matching TRBD1 (7 bases). V was pared by 6 bases and J by 5 bases, with 14 bases between. The CDR3 extends over 15 amino acids. Germline-derived CDR1 and CDR2 are MNHEY and SMNVEV (reference sequence). The CDR3 loop reads CASSSGGRWANVLTF. CDR3 DNA sequence: TGTGCCAGCAGCTCAGGGGGGCGCTGGGCCAACGTCCTGACTTTC.

This clone was observed once. This sequence joins TRBV29-1 and TRBJ2-1; the match to TRBD2 covers 8 bases. The CDR3 extends over 15 amino acids. J gave up 9 bases and V 4 bases, and 14 bases lay outside the gene matches. The V gene's germline CDR1 is SQVTM and CDR2 ANQGSEA. In DNA form, the CDR3 reads TGCAGCGTTGTAACCGGGACTAGGGATTTGGGTGAGCAGTTCTTC. Its translation is CSVVTGTRDLGEQFF.